The 8 T cell receptor beta chains presented below share a single source sample, sequenced in a study of blood T cell repertoires in COVID-19. This table comes from immunoSEQ multiplex PCR, and its TCRdb copy is limited to in-frame clones, with some not included. Found here are 150,000 to 200,000 clones, 80% to 90% of them singletons; the top ten hold more than 7.5%. The sample taken for sequencing was peripheral blood. Receptors originate from a man in his fifties with active or convalescent COVID-19.

The chain links TRBV29-1 to TRBJ2-1; perhaps TRBD1 as D (5 bases). Trimming shortened V by 6 bases and J by 0 bases, and 12 bases separated the two germline ends. CDR1 and CDR2 from the germline V gene are SQVTM and ANQGSEA. There are 14 residues in the CDR3. In DNA, the CDR3 is TGCAGCGTCCCACCCACAGGCTCCTACAATGAGCAGTTCTTC. It translates to CSVPPTGSYNEQFF.

This sequence joins TRBV4-3 and TRBJ2-1; TRBD2 is a possible D gene (6 bases). Germline V CDR1 and CDR2: LGHNA, YSLEER. The V end lost 4 bases, the J end lost 7 bases, and 14 bases lay between the germline ends. This CDR3 is built from 14 residues. CDR3 nucleotides: TGCGCCAGCAGCCGGGCCGGGACTCGGAATGAGCAGTTCTTC. Protein product: CASSRAGTRNEQFF.

CDR3 bases: TGTGCCAGCAGCAATACAGCCTACAATGAGCAGTTCTTC. As protein: CASSNTAYNEQFF. V and J are TRBV28 and TRBJ2-1; the D is unclear. In germline, CDR1 is MDHEN, CDR2 SYDVKM. The CDR3 length is 13 residues. With 6 bases removed from V and 2 bases from J, the gap between germline ends came to 8 bases.

V is TRBV3-1 (or the pseudogene TRBV3-2) and J is TRBJ1-1; D is ambiguous. The germline V and J ends were trimmed by 0 bases and 10 bases, with 12 bases remaining between them. Germline CDR1 and CDR2: LGHDT and YNNKEL (reference sequence). This CDR3 is built from 13 residues. The CDR3 sequence is CASSQDSTRAAFF. The CDR3 region has the DNA TGTGCCAGCAGCCAAGATTCAACCCGCGCAGCTTTCTTT.

Worth noting for this clone: The same CDR3 arises from other DNA sequences in this sample as well. The V and J genes are TRBV7-9 and TRBJ1-5; D unresolved. The CDR3 loop spans 13 amino acids. The V and J ends lost 1 base and 4 bases respectively, with 5 bases between them. Germline CDR1 reads SEHNR; CDR2 reads FQNEAQ (reference sequence). As DNA, the CDR3 is TGTGCCAGCAGCTTAGGGCAGAATCAGCCCCAGCATTTT. Protein product: CASSLGQNQPQHF.

The chain couples TRBV28 to TRBJ1-2; D might be TRBD1 (6 bases). Trimming stripped 6 bases from V and 3 bases from J, with 14 bases between. The CDR3 sequence is 14 residues long. In germline, CDR1 is MDHEN, CDR2 SYDVKM. The CDR3 is CASRYQYRDYGYTF. CDR3 bases: TGTGCCAGCAGATATCAGTACAGGGACTATGGCTACACCTTC.

The genes are TRBV9 and TRBJ2-7; 13 nucleotides match TRBD2. The CDR3 totals 14 residues. Germline V gene lookup returns CDR1 SGDLS and CDR2 YYNGEE. Trimming at V came to 5 bases and at J to 4 bases, leaving 3 bases not matched to a gene. Here the CDR3 DNA reads TGTGCCAGCAGGACTAGCGGGGGGTCATACGAGCAGTACTTC. This codes for CASRTSGGSYEQYF.

The chain combines TRBV6-5 with TRBJ2-7; 8 positions agree with TRBD2. Trimming removed 8 bases from V and 3 bases from J; junction bases left unmatched: 3. The CDR3 has 12 amino acids. CDR1 is MNHEY and CDR2 is SVGAGI in the germline V gene. Written as DNA, the CDR3 is TGTGCCAGCGGGACTAGAGACTACGAGCAGTACTTC. Translated, it gives CASGTRDYEQYF.